The 9 T cell receptor beta chains below were found in one sample sequenced in a study of tumor-infiltrating lymphocytes in primary liver carcinoma. Extraction of RNA together with DNA used about 17-31 mg of unsorted bulk tissue. Priming with a constant-region primer yielded TCR beta cDNA from 500 ng total RNA. Each TCR beta library was derived from three nested multiplex PCR rounds that employed slightly modified ARM-PCR. Use of TRBV1-TRBV30 forward primers with a C-beta reverse primer characterized the first two PCR rounds, which lasted ten to eleven cycles each. MiXCR was run by TCRdb on the multiplex PCR reads, yielding one entry per CDR3 protein. The repertoire holds tens of thousands of distinct CDR3 sequences, with 60% to 85% as singletons. The sequenced sample was liver tumor tissue from sampling region 2. Subset defined: tumor region T2, inferior pole. The receptors were gathered from a man in his forties with primary liver carcinoma and hepatitis B virus infection.

With respect to this clonotype: An end of the junction differs from the germline gene, which may be a read error. This chain links TRBV14 with TRBJ2-3; a possible D gene is TRBD2 (6 bases). Germline CDR1 SGHDN, CDR2 FVKESK. The CDR3 spans 18 residues. The CDR3 nucleotides read TGTGCCAACAGCCAATTTGGACCTACTAGCAGATACACAGATACGCAGTATTTT. Protein: CANSQFGPTSRYTDTQYF.

This clonotype appeared a single time. The junction does not match germline at one end; this may be a read error. This chain uses TRBV6-5 with TRBJ1-1, with no clear D. This CDR3 has 14 residues. Germline CDR1 MNHEY, CDR2 SVGAGI. The CDR3 spells CANSYGWTSTEAFF. As DNA, the CDR3 is TGTGCCAACAGTTACGGGTGGACGTCGACTGAAGCTTTCTTT.

Points on this clonotype: The junction departs from the called germline gene at one end, perhaps through a read error. This chain connects TRBV11-1 to TRBJ2-3, with 7 bases matching TRBD1. Germline lookup yields CDR1 SGHAT and CDR2 FQDESV (reference sequence). CDR3 length: 19 residues. CDR3 loop: CASSSGGSSIGARTDTQYF. CDR3 nucleotide sequence: TGTGCTAGCAGCTCAGGGGGAAGCTCTATTGGAGCCCGCACAGATACGCAGTATTTT.

Details on this clonotype: Given the absence of the conserved phenylalanine or tryptophan at the CDR3 end, a read error is likely. This chain links TRBV5-1 with TRBJ1-1, with a possible D match to TRBD1 (6 bases). CDR1 is SGHRS, CDR2 YFSETQ, per germline. The CDR3 sequence is 14 residues long. Here the CDR3 DNA reads TGCCCCAGCAGCGTAGGGGGGCAATCGGCTGAAGCTTTCTCT. Translation gives CPSSVGGQSAEAFS.

About this clonotype: One junction end disagrees with the germline gene, perhaps due to a read error. This chain joins TRBV29-1 and TRBJ2-2; 8 bases fit TRBD2. Germline V gives CDR1 SQVTM, CDR2 ANQGSEA. The length of the CDR3 is 14 residues. The CDR3 loop is CSVTLAANTGEPFF. The DNA for the CDR3 is TGCAGCGTCACACTAGCGGCTAACACCGGGGAGCCGTTTTTT.

Concerning this clonotype: A much larger clone sits a single nucleotide away, making a read error possible. V is TRBV29-1 and J is TRBJ2-7, with D possibly matching TRBD1 (9 bases). This CDR3 is 15 amino acids long. Per the germline V gene, CDR1 is SQVTM and CDR2 is ANQGSEA. The CDR3 loop is CSVRGGDRETYDQYF. Written as DNA, the CDR3 is TGCAGCGTCCGGGGGGGGGACAGGGAAACCTACGACCAGTACTTC.

The V gene is TRBV10-1, the J gene TRBJ2-2; D is unresolved. CDR1 and CDR2 from the germline V gene are WNHNN and SYGVQD (reference sequence). V dropped 8 bases and J dropped 7 bases, with 17 bases sitting between them. The CDR3 has 14 amino acids. The CDR3 reads CASSDRTDIGELFF. The DNA for the CDR3 is TGCGCCAGCTCCGACCGCACAGACATCGGGGAGCTGTTTTTT.

On this clonotype: The junction departs from germline at one end; a sequencing error may be responsible. V is TRBV4-2 and J is TRBJ2-1, with 7 bases aligning to TRBD1. Per the germline V gene, CDR1 is LGHNA and CDR2 is YNFKEQ. The CDR3 totals 15 residues. CDR3: CASSLGEGAVGEQFF. The CDR3, as DNA: TGCGCCAGCAGCCTAGGAGAGGGGGCGGTCGGTGAGCAATTCTTC.

Worth noting for this clonotype: This is likely a read error, given that the CDR3 carries no conserved phenylalanine or tryptophan at its end. V is TRBV4-2 and J is TRBJ2-7; no reliable D call. There are 12 residues in the CDR3. Germline loops: CDR1 LGHNA, CDR2 YNFKEQ. CDR3 sequence (DNA): TGTACCAGCAGCCAAGGTGTGAACGAACAGTACCTC. It is translated as CTSSQGVNEQYL.